This is a list of T cell receptor beta chains from one sample in a study of T cell responses to AZD1222 COVID-19 vaccine. Clones were sequenced by immunoSEQ multiplex PCR, and TCRdb holds only the in-frame ones, with some missing. The sample lists around 92,000 clones, 70% to 90% occurring once. Source: peripheral blood, taken on day 0 of AZD1222 vaccination. Every receptor here comes from an adult in good health. Each CDR3 is given with its conserved first and last residue. The D gene is left open where the match is weak. Not all rows give a size; the values are once, few, many and, for expanded clones, a class.

>14|TRBJ1-2|.|TRBD1|TRBV7-9
TGTGCCAGCAGCCAGAATACAGGGGAAGGCGGCTACACCTTC
CASSQNTGEGGYTF
>16|TRBJ1-1|.|TRBD1|TRBV18
TGTGCCAGCTCACAGAGCCTAGGGGGCCAGTCCGCTGAAGCTTTCTTT
CASSQSLGGQSAEAFF
>13|TRBJ1-5|.|.|TRBV2
TGTGCCAGCAGATCAGGACCTAATCAGCCCCAGCATTTT
CASRSGPNQPQHF
>13|TRBJ1-1|.|.|TRBV10-2
TGCGCCAGCAGATACGGGCCTTACACTGAAGCTTTCTTT
CASRYGPYTEAFF
>17|TRBJ2-3|.|TRBD2|TRBV7-9
TGTGCCAGCAGCCTCGGGCTAGCGGGGGGTAACACAGATACGCAGTATTTT
CASSLGLAGGNTDTQYF
>18|TRBJ2-1|few|TRBD2|TRBV3-1/TRBV3-2
TGTGCCAGCAGCCAAGGGCCCCGGACTAGCGGGATAGGTAATGAGCAGTTCTTC
CASSQGPRTSGIGNEQFF
>16|TRBJ1-4|.|TRBD1|TRBV30
TGTGCCTGGAGACCGGGACAGGGGTTGACTAATGAAAAACTGTTTTTT
CAWRPGQGLTNEKLFF
>13|TRBJ2-7|.|TRBD1|TRBV6-5
TGTGCCAGCAGACGGACAGGTTCCTACGAGCAGTACTTC
CASRRTGSYEQYF
>15|TRBJ2-1|.|TRBD2|TRBV6-5
TGTGCCAGCAGTTACGGAGGGACTAGCAGGAATGAGCAGTTCTTC
CASSYGGTSRNEQFF
>15|TRBJ2-2|.|.|TRBV6-6
TGTGCCAGCAGCCAAAATCAGGGAGATACCGGGGAGCTGTTTTTT
CASSQNQGDTGELFF
>14|TRBJ1-2|.|TRBD1|TRBV5-1
TGCGCCAGCAGTTTTACAGGGGATACCTATGGCTACACCTTC
CASSFTGDTYGYTF
>16|TRBJ2-2|.|TRBD2|TRBV19
TGTGCCAGTAGTAATTTAGCGGGGGTGAACACCGGGGAGCTGTTTTTT
CASSNLAGVNTGELFF
>17|TRBJ1-5|.|.|TRBV19
TGTGCCAGTAGTATAGTGAGCCAGGGAGGTAGCAATCAGCCCCAGCATTTT
CASSIVSQGGSNQPQHF
>13|TRBJ2-5|.|.|TRBV7-2
TGTGCCAGCAGCTTAGGCCTTCAAGAGACCCAGTACTTC
CASSLGLQETQYF
>13|TRBJ1-5|.|.|TRBV4-2
TGTGCCAGCAGCCAAGACTTTAGTCAGCCCCAGCATTTT
CASSQDFSQPQHF
>14|TRBJ1-6|.|TRBD1|TRBV7-9
TGTGCCAGCAATCCCGGGACAGGGGGCTCACCCCTCCACTTT
CASNPGTGGSPLHF
>13|TRBJ1-6|.|.|TRBV19
TGTGCCAGTAGTATAGGCGCGGATTCACCCCTCCACTTT
CASSIGADSPLHF
>12|TRBJ2-3|.|.|TRBV7-2
TGTGCCAGCAGCTTTACCCAGTCTACGCAGTATTTT
CASSFTQSTQYF
>11|TRBJ2-5|.|.|TRBV27
TGTGCCAGCTCCCATGCGGAGACCCAGTACTTC
CASSHAETQYF
>19|TRBJ1-3|.|.|TRBV18
TGTGCCAGCTCACCCCGACAGATCCGAGACCCGGCTCCAGGAAACACCATATATTTT
CASSPRQIRDPAPGNTIYF
>17|TRBJ2-7|.|TRBD2|TRBV10-2
TGCGCCAGCAGCGCCCTCAGGGAGGGGCCTACGACCTACGAGCAGTACTTC
CASSALREGPTTYEQYF
>12|TRBJ2-7|medium-sized|.|TRBV7-9
TGTGCCAGCAGCTTAGAGAGGGGCGAGCAGTACTTC
CASSLERGEQYF
>14|TRBJ1-4|.|.|TRBV15
TGTGCCACCAGCAGAGGGCAGGGCGGTGAAAAACTGTTTTTT
CATSRGQGGEKLFF
>17|TRBJ1-3|.|TRBD1|TRBV5-6
TGTGCCAGCAGCTTGCCGGGACAGGGAAGCTCTGGAAACACCATATATTTT
CASSLPGQGSSGNTIYF
>14|TRBJ1-5|.|.|TRBV15
TGTGCCACCAGCAGAGATTCGGGGCAGAAGCCCCAGCATTTT
CATSRDSGQKPQHF
>14|TRBJ2-7|.|TRBD1|TRBV2
TGTGCCAGCGATCCGGGACAGGGGGCTTACGAGCAGTACTTC
CASDPGQGAYEQYF
>13|TRBJ1-6|.|TRBD1|TRBV20-1
TGCAGTGCTAGTCCAGGGGGCGTTTCGTCCCTCCACTTT
CSASPGGVSSLHF
>15|TRBJ2-5|.|.|TRBV19
TGTGCCAGTAGTATAGGGGGACGGAACCAAGAGACCCAGTACTTC
CASSIGGRNQETQYF